This T cell receptor (beta chain) is drawn from a study of blood T cell repertoires in COVID-19. This CDR3 contains 17 residues. The germline CDR1 and CDR2 sequences are SEHNR and FQNEAQ (reference sequence). The trim removed 5 bases at V and 5 bases at J, leaving 16 bases unmatched. Profiling relied on immunoSEQ multiplex PCR, and the TCRdb table lists in-frame clones only, not all of them. The sample carries some 51,000 clones, 75% to 95% recorded once. This rearrangement joins TRBV7-9 to TRBJ1-2; 8 nucleotides align to TRBD1. Sequencing input: peripheral blood. The receptor's source is a human donor with active COVID-19. The donor label of this sample is uncertain. The CDR3 sequence is CASSARQNRGIGYGYTF. The CDR3 nucleotides read TGTGCCAGCAGCGCCCGCCAAAACAGGGGGATAGGGTATGGCTACACCTTC. The whole variable domain, remainder taken from reference TRBV7-9 and TRBJ1-2, is DTGVSQNPRHKITKRGQNVTFRCDPISEHNRLYWYRQTLGQGPEFLTYFQNEAQLEKSRLLSDRFSAERPKGSFSTLEIQRTEQGDSAMYLCASSARQNRGIGYGYTFGSGTRLTVV.